This T cell receptor beta chain was identified in a study of graft-versus-host responses after intestinal transplantation. Profiled with immunoSEQ multiplex PCR; TCRdb holds only in-frame clones, not every one. The data contain 15,000 or so clones, 25% to 35% of them seen just once; the ten biggest clones take up 3.9%. This CDR3 contains 17 residues. The V end lost 2 bases, the J end lost 2 bases, and 17 bases lay between the germline ends. Per the germline V gene, CDR1 is MDHEN and CDR2 is SYDVKM. This receptor was taken from a human patient who received an intestinal transplant. This specimen consisted of alloreactive CD4+ T cells from a mixed lymphocyte reaction culture, obtained before intestinal transplant. Subset of the sample: CFSE-low proliferating T cells sorted from approximately 6-day pre-transplant mixed lymphocyte reaction (GvH or HvG direction). The chain couples TRBV28 to TRBJ2-3; D might be TRBD1 (6 bases). CDR3 amino acids: CASSLAADRYFTDTQYF. The CDR3 bases are TGTGCCAGCAGTTTAGCGGCCGACAGGTATTTCACAGATACGCAGTATTTT.